This TCR beta chain is drawn from a study of T-cell reconstitution after alpha-beta-depleted transplantation in children. Construction of the TCRbeta library involved unique molecular identifiers. Via MiXCR, TCRdb re-called the PCR reads, giving one row per CDR3 protein. Of around 700,000 distinct CDR3 sequences listed, 13% were seen once; the top ten hold 0.65% to 0.9%. Study-wide results and limits: Reportedly, only several hundred clones from non-depleted graft cells drove alpha-beta T-cell counts at about two months. From surviving recipient T cells and thymic progenitors came the high day-60 TCRbeta diversity observed in some patients. Diversity and T-cell counts at one year after transplant derived mostly from new T cells.

Looked up from germline, CDR1 is DFQATT and CDR2 is SNEGSKA (reference sequence). V was clipped by 5 bases and J by 6 bases, with 17 bases between them. The CDR3 runs 13 residues. This clonotype was observed a few times. No antigen is known for it. The sample was PBMCs, taken before TCRalphabeta/CD19-depleted stem cell transplant. This chain joins TRBV20-1 and TRBJ2-7; the D is unclear. The sequence came from a girl aged 2-10 years with congenital amegakaryocytic thrombocytopenia, due to receive a stem cell transplant. This chain's CDR3 is CSADSRRLGEQYF. The CDR3 DNA follows: TGCAGTGCTGATTCCAGAAGGTTGGGCGAGCAGTACTTC.